The rows below give T cell receptor beta chains drawn from one sample of a study of blood T cell repertoires in COVID-19. Clones were read by immunoSEQ multiplex PCR, and TCRdb kept only the in-frame ones, dropping some. There are approximately 170,000 clones in the sample; 83% occur only once, and roughly 1.9% lies in the top ten. The sample comprised peripheral blood. Every receptor here comes from a woman older than 75 with acute or convalescent COVID-19. CDR3s include the opening cysteine and the closing phenylalanine or tryptophan. Each record gives: clone size, D gene, J gene, V gene, CDR3 protein, CDR3 DNA. D genes are given only for firm matches. The size of a clone is reported for some rows only, either as once, few or many, or as a class for expanded clones.

>few|-|TRBJ1-6|TRBV5-1
CASSLDRVNSPLHF
TGCGCCAGCAGCTTGGACAGGGTCAATTCACCCCTCCACTTT
>-|-|TRBJ1-1|TRBV5-1
CASSLSTSTANTEAFF
TGCGCCAGCAGCTTGTCGACATCCACAGCGAACACTGAAGCTTTCTTT
>-|-|TRBJ1-5|TRBV6-6
CASTHRGNQPQHF
TGTGCCAGCACTCACAGGGGCAATCAGCCCCAGCATTTT
>-|TRBD2|TRBJ2-1|TRBV5-1
CASSAHGTSGGVEQFF
TGCGCCAGCAGCGCCCATGGGACTAGCGGGGGGGTTGAGCAGTTCTTC
>-|TRBD2|TRBJ2-3|TRBV19
CASSMGLAGSSTDTQYF
TGTGCCAGTAGTATGGGACTAGCGGGTTCTAGCACAGATACGCAGTATTTT
>-|-|TRBJ2-6|TRBV5-4
CASSPSLAGANVLTF
TGTGCCAGCAGTCCTTCCCTTGCTGGGGCCAACGTCCTGACTTTC
>-|-|TRBJ1-2|TRBV9
CASSVGGQNYGYTF
TGTGCCAGCAGCGTAGGTGGACAGAACTATGGCTACACCTTC
>-|TRBD1|TRBJ1-6|TRBV7-2
CASSLESPGQGAGSPLHF
TGTGCCAGCAGCTTAGAGTCCCCCGGACAGGGGGCTGGTTCACCCCTCCACTTT
>-|TRBD1|TRBJ1-3|TRBV9
CASSVAGGREGNTIYF
TGTGCCAGCAGCGTGGCAGGGGGCAGAGAAGGAAACACCATATATTTT
>once|-|TRBJ1-2|TRBV21-1
CASSPGQGIRYGYTF
TGTGCCAGCAGCCCTGGACAGGGAATCAGGTATGGCTACACCTTC
>-|-|TRBJ2-2|TRBV28
CASSLAPGSTGELFF
TGTGCCAGCAGTTTAGCTCCTGGGAGCACCGGGGAGCTGTTTTTT
>-|-|TRBJ2-5|TRBV6-1
CASSEGAAQETQYF
TGTGCCAGCAGTGAAGGCGCCGCTCAAGAGACCCAGTACTTC
>-|TRBD2|TRBJ2-7|TRBV20-1
CSVPLAGEQYF
TGCAGTGTCCCTTTAGCGGGGGAGCAGTACTTC
>-|-|TRBJ2-6|TRBV21-1
CVQRGSYSGANVLTF
TGTGTACAGCGGGGCTCCTATTCTGGGGCCAACGTCCTGACTTTC
>once|TRBD2|TRBJ2-5|TRBV5-1
CASSWTLAGQETQYF
TGCGCCAGCAGCTGGACCCTAGCGGGGCAAGAGACCCAGTACTTC
>-|TRBD2|TRBJ2-7|TRBV30
CAWSNPELAGDHEQYF
TGTGCCTGGAGTAACCCCGAGCTAGCGGGAGACCACGAGCAGTACTTC
>-|-|TRBJ2-1|TRBV7-3
CASSTGTGAIGEQFF
TGTGCCAGCAGCACCGGGACTGGGGCAATAGGTGAGCAGTTCTTC